Described below is a single T cell receptor (beta chain) sequence and its context. Its target is not known. This sample was included in a study of monozygotic twins with inflammatory bowel disease. General study findings and limits: Results did not support any single strong IBD-associated signal or clonotype. Extra variability in the repertoires of patients may have come from differing immunosuppressive treatments.

Germline loops: CDR1 SGDLS, CDR2 YYNGEE. The CDR3 contains 15 residues. Eight separate reactions for every sample produced the cDNA. TCRdb re-called the 5' RACE reads, yielding one record per CDR3 amino acid sequence without DNA. The sample totals over 110,000 distinct CDR3 sequences. The chain couples TRBV9 to TRBJ2-5; as DNA is missing, the TRBD1 call by TCRdb cannot be tested. The sequenced sample was blood. This sequence was found in a human donor with ulcerative colitis or Crohn's disease, or a healthy co-twin of an affected twin (not recorded which). This CDR3 reads CASSVNQGAGETQYF.